This section outlines one T cell receptor (beta chain) sequence together with its context. Its antigen is currently unknown. The patients, who ranged from 18 to 65 in age, presented with newly diagnosed hyperthyroidism lasting under 2 months. Exclusions: uncontrolled infection, other autoimmune disease, pregnancy, lactation. The junction had 4 bases not matched to a gene; V was cut back by 8 bases and J by 5 bases. The CDR3 extends over 13 amino acids. Per the germline V gene, CDR1 is ENHRY and CDR2 is SYGVKD. This specimen belongs to a study of T cells in Graves' hyperthyroidism and ophthalmopathy. Study information: The authors collected peripheral blood at initial diagnosis, before any treatment. Study-level findings and limits: Within blood appeared most thyroid clonotypes that had expanded above 0.001.

There were TCR beta CDR3 regions amplified from RNA transcripts. First-round RT-PCR with HTBI primers amplified the TCR CDR3 region. TCRdb processed the multiplex PCR reads anew with MiXCR; each CDR3 protein has one entry. The sample lists 300,000 to 400,000 distinct CDR3 sequences, 20% to 25% seen once, with around 50% in the top ten. This receptor was identified in a woman between 45 and 60 years old with Graves' hyperthyroidism. Sequencing was carried out using blood. The V gene is TRBV10-3, the J gene TRBJ2-2; 8 bases are a match to TRBD1. The CDR3 coding sequence is TGTGCCATCGGACAGGGCGGAACCGGGGAGCTGTTTTTT. This codes for CAIGQGGTGELFF.